The clone carrying this T cell receptor (beta chain) was seen at least ten times. The antigen is undetermined. Time point of the sample: patch test 2, 6 weeks after DPC sensitization. Treatment described: therapeutic diphenylcyclopropenone sensitization with weekly scalp DPC. The data derive from a study of human T cells and chemical hapten exposure. Study in general: In the roughly 25-week study, patients were dosed weekly with diphenylcyclopropenone on the scalp throughout. Findings and caveats of the study: Sensitization with DPC brought no change to TCRs above 1 in 1000 in frequency.

V was clipped by 7 bases and J by 5 bases; unmatched bases: 11. CDR1 and CDR2 from the germline V gene are SGHRS and YFSETQ. CDR3 size: 14 residues. TCRdb analysed the RACE reads with MiXCR anew, one entry per CDR3 protein. The profile shows 85,000 to 95,000 distinct CDR3 sequences, 11% of them singletons. This clonotype was sampled from a man aged 35 to 55 with alopecia areata. Some clones in this sample may be carry-over from other donors' samples. The chain links TRBV5-1 to TRBJ1-1; 7 bases align to TRBD1. Specimen: whole blood, collected in connection with sensitization to the hapten diphenylcyclopropenone (DPC). CDR3: CASVRDSVDTEAFF. Here the CDR3 DNA reads TGCGCCAGCGTACGGGACAGTGTGGATACTGAAGCTTTCTTT.